The 2 T cell receptor beta chains presented below share a single source sample, sequenced in a study of shared clonotypes between healthy human individuals. Clones were read by immunoSEQ multiplex PCR, and TCRdb kept only the in-frame ones, dropping some. This table has roughly 2,500,000 clones, approximately 93% appearing once. Sequencing was carried out using naive CD4+ T cells from PBMCs. Subset indicated: CD45RA+ positively selected. The receptor set was obtained from a man between 18 and 29 years old in good health. Some clones in this sample may be carry-over from other donors' samples.

V gene TRBV11-2 combines with J gene TRBJ2-7, with D unresolved. Germline V lookup: CDR1 SGHAT, CDR2 FQNNGV. The CDR3 totals 14 residues. V was clipped by 6 bases and J by 6 bases, with 18 bases between them. The CDR3 DNA is TGTGCCAGCAGTGTCCCCGGCCCAGGTCGCGAGCAGTACTTC. It specifies CASSVPGPGREQYF.

The chain links TRBV5-6 to TRBJ1-1; 7 bases match TRBD1. Germline-derived CDR1 and CDR2 are SGHDT and YYEEEE. The CDR3 is made up of 16 amino acids. Trimming at V came to 3 bases and at J to 5 bases, leaving 13 bases not matched to a gene. CDR3 sequence reads: CASSSSRQGGRTEAFF. In DNA form, the CDR3 reads TGTGCCAGCAGCTCATCCCGACAGGGAGGAAGGACTGAAGCTTTCTTT. Full variable domain (outside the CDR3, taken from reference TRBV5-6 and TRBJ1-1): DAGVTQSPTHLIKTRGQQVTLRCSPKSGHDTVSWYQQALGQGPQFIFQYYEEEERQRGNFPDRFSGHQFPNYSSELNVNALLLGDSALYLCASSSSRQGGRTEAFFGQGTRLTVV.